The present entry profiles one TCR beta chain with its context. The data are from a study of neurological immune-mediated disorders. Germline V gene data show CDR1 as SGHKS and CDR2 as YYEKEE (reference sequence). V lost 0 bases to trimming and J lost 5 bases, with 15 bases between them. CDR3 size: 17 residues. The cDNA was synthesized by means of template-switch 5'RACE, which was carried out with 10-nucleotide random UMIs. The yield of each sequencing run was over 170 million TCR-beta sequences from 15-18 subjects. TCRdb re-derived calls from the 5' RACE reads in MiXCR, one entry per CDR3 protein. The data show around 44,000 distinct CDR3 sequences, 14% seen once.

This receptor was obtained from a woman in her fifties or sixties with HTLV-1-associated myelopathy (HAM/TSP). This sequence joins TRBV5-5 and TRBJ2-6; the D gene could be TRBD1 or TRBD2 (5 bases each). Sequencing was done on a sample of CD4+ T cells from blood. The CDR3 here is CASSLVPTGPWANVLTF. Written as DNA, the CDR3 is TGTGCCAGCAGCTTGGTACCAACGGGGCCTTGGGCCAACGTCCTGACTTTC.